This paragraph covers one TCR beta chain sequence. This CDR3 has 14 amino acids. V shed 6 bases and J shed 3 bases, with 14 bases lying between them. Germline V gene data show CDR1 as ENHRY and CDR2 as SYGVKD. In the study's own analysis: Amplification from reference gene primers served as the basis for estimated nucleated cell counts. The assay was immunoSEQ multiplex PCR, and TCRdb's table has in-frame clones only and misses some. D and trimming come from the DNA, and the V and J calls and clone size come from that table. The profile shows under 140,000 clones, about 85% of them singletons. The sample comes from a study of blood T cell repertoires in COVID-19.

This clonotype was obtained from a human donor in a cohort sampled during active COVID-19. The sequenced material came from peripheral blood. The V gene is TRBV10-3, the J gene TRBJ1-1, with D possibly being TRBD1 (5 bases). CDR3 region: CAISGLPGDTEAFF. In nucleotides, the CDR3 is TGTGCCATCAGCGGCCTGCCGGGGGACACTGAAGCTTTCTTT.